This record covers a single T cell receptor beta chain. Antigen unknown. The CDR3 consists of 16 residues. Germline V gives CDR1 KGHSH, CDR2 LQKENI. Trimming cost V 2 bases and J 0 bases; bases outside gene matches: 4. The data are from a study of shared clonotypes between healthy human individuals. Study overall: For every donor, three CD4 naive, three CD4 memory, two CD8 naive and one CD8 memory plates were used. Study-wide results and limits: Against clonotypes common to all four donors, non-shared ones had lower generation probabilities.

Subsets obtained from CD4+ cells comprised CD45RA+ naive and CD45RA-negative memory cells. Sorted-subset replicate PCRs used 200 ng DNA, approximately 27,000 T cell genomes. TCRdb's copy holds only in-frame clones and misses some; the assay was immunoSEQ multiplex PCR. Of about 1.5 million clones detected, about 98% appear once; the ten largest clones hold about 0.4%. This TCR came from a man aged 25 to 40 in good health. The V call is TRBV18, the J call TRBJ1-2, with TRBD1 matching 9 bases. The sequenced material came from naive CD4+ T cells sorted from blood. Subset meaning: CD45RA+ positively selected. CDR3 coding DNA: TGTGCCAGCTCACCAAACGGACAGGGGTCTAACTATGGCTACACCTTC. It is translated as CASSPNGQGSNYGYTF. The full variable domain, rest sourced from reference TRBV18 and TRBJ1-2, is NAGVMQNPRHLVRRRGQEARLRCSPMKGHSHVYWYRQLPEEGLKFMVYLQKENIIDESGMPKERFSAEFPKEGPSILRIQQVVRGDSAAYFCASSPNGQGSNYGYTFGSGTRLTVV.